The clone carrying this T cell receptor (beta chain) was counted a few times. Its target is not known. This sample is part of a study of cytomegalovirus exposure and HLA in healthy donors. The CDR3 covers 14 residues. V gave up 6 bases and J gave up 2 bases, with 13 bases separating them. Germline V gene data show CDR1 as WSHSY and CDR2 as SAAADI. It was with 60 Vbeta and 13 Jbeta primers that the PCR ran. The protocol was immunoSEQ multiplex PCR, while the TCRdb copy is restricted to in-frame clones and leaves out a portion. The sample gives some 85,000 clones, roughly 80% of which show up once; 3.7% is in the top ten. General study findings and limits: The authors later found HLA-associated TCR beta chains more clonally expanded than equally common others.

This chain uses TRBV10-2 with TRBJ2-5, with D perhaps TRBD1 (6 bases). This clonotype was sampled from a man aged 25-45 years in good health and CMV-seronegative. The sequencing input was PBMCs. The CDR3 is CASRDSGRQETQYF. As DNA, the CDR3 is TGCGCCAGCAGGGACAGCGGCAGGCAAGAGACCCAGTACTTC.